The clone carrying this T cell receptor (beta chain) was observed at least ten times. CDR1 is WSHSY, CDR2 SAAADI, per germline. Trimming shortened V by 2 bases and J by 4 bases, and 8 bases separated the two germline ends. The CDR3 runs 13 residues. A universal primer site and UMIs were added as TCR cDNA was made by 5'RACE template switching. One entry per CDR3 protein results from TCRdb running MiXCR on the 5' RACE reads. Altogether tens of thousands of distinct CDR3 sequences are present, approximately 5.7% being singletons, with the ten largest covering roughly 30%. The record originates from a study of T cells after yellow fever vaccination. General observations from the study: The booster saw the reappearance of most primary-vaccination clones (roughly 96% CD4, roughly 90% CD8).

The source material was PBMCs, either bulk or a sorted T-cell subset (CD4+, CD8+, memory, or dextramer-sorted; not recorded which), sampled on the day of the yellow fever booster vaccination. This sequence originates from a man aged 18 to 30 who received the YFV17D yellow fever vaccine. The chain employs TRBV10-2 and TRBJ1-2; no reliable D call. The CDR3 coding sequence is TGCGCCAGCAGTGAGAGGGTGAGCTATGGCTACACCTTC. Residues: CASSERVSYGYTF.